Listed below are T cell receptor beta chains from one sample, sequenced in a study of cytomegalovirus exposure and HLA in healthy donors. Assay used: immunoSEQ multiplex PCR; TCRdb lists only in-frame clones, some missing. The data show under 200,000 clones, 78% seen once. Sequenced sample: PBMCs. These receptors were obtained from a woman aged 30 to 39 in good health and CMV-seropositive. CDR3s include the opening cysteine and the closing phenylalanine or tryptophan. The order of the fields is V gene, clone size, J gene, D gene, CDR3 DNA, CDR3 protein. D genes are given only for firm matches. Clone size is not always given. Where it is, it says once, few, many or a class for expanded clones.

v_gene: TRBV10-2; abundance: -; j_gene: TRBJ2-7; d_gene: -; CDR3nt: TGCGCCAGCGGGAGGACAACGAGCTCCTACGAGCAGTACTTC; CDR3aa: CASGRTTSSYEQYF
v_gene: TRBV7-9; abundance: -; j_gene: TRBJ2-1; d_gene: -; CDR3nt: TGTGCCAGCAGCTTTGGCGGCGGGATACGGAGCTCCTACAATGAGCAGTTCTTC; CDR3aa: CASSFGGGIRSSYNEQFF
v_gene: TRBV30; abundance: -; j_gene: TRBJ1-2; d_gene: TRBD1; CDR3nt: TGTGCCTGGAGTGCCCAGGGGGGCTATGGCTACACCTTC; CDR3aa: CAWSAQGGYGYTF
v_gene: TRBV9; abundance: few; j_gene: TRBJ2-1; d_gene: TRBD2; CDR3nt: TGTGCCAGCAGCTCTGGGACTAGCGGGGGATATGAGCAGTTCTTC; CDR3aa: CASSSGTSGGYEQFF
v_gene: TRBV7-9; abundance: -; j_gene: TRBJ2-2; d_gene: -; CDR3nt: TGTGCCAGCAGCGTACGGAGGGACGGCACCGGGGAGCTGTTTTTT; CDR3aa: CASSVRRDGTGELFF
v_gene: TRBV4-1; abundance: -; j_gene: TRBJ2-3; d_gene: TRBD2; CDR3nt: TGCGCCAGCAGCCCAATGAAGCGGGGGCCCACAGATACGCAGTATTTT; CDR3aa: CASSPMKRGPTDTQYF
v_gene: TRBV2; abundance: once; j_gene: TRBJ2-1; d_gene: -; CDR3nt: TGTGCCAGCAGTGAAGAGAGGGCCGTAAGCTCCTACAATGAGCAGTTCTTC; CDR3aa: CASSEERAVSSYNEQFF
v_gene: TRBV5-1; abundance: once; j_gene: TRBJ2-7; d_gene: TRBD1; CDR3nt: TGCGCCAGCAGCTTGGAGACAGGGGACGAGCAGTACTTC; CDR3aa: CASSLETGDEQYF
v_gene: TRBV4-2; abundance: -; j_gene: TRBJ1-2; d_gene: -; CDR3nt: TGTGCCAGCAGCCAAGAACAGGGAGCTAACTATGGCTACACCTTC; CDR3aa: CASSQEQGANYGYTF
v_gene: TRBV25-1; abundance: few; j_gene: TRBJ2-7; d_gene: -; CDR3nt: TGTGCCAGCACGGATTGGGGGGAGTCCTACGAGCAGTACTTC; CDR3aa: CASTDWGESYEQYF
v_gene: TRBV28; abundance: -; j_gene: TRBJ1-1; d_gene: TRBD1; CDR3nt: TGTGCCAGCAGTTCTGGACAGGGAAGAAACACTGAAGCTTTCTTT; CDR3aa: CASSSGQGRNTEAFF
v_gene: TRBV15; abundance: -; j_gene: TRBJ2-3; d_gene: TRBD1; CDR3nt: TGTGCCACCAGCAGAAACAGGGGGGATACGCAGTATTTT; CDR3aa: CATSRNRGDTQYF
v_gene: TRBV5-8; abundance: -; j_gene: TRBJ1-1; d_gene: -; CDR3nt: TGTGCCAGCAAGCTGGGGAGGGGCTACACTGAAGCCTTCTTT; CDR3aa: CASKLGRGYTEAFF
v_gene: TRBV19; abundance: -; j_gene: TRBJ2-3; d_gene: TRBD1; CDR3nt: TGTGCCAGTAGCGCCAGCGAGGGGCCGGGACAGGTAAAGGATACGCAGTATTTT; CDR3aa: CASSASEGPGQVKDTQYF
v_gene: TRBV9; abundance: -; j_gene: TRBJ1-2; d_gene: -; CDR3nt: TGTGCCAGCAGCGGGGTGGGCATCTATGGCTACACCTTC; CDR3aa: CASSGVGIYGYTF
v_gene: TRBV13; abundance: once; j_gene: TRBJ2-5; d_gene: TRBD2; CDR3nt: TGTGCCAGCAGCCGAGCACTAGCGGGAGTTTTCGCGCAGTACTTC; CDR3aa: CASSRALAGVFAQYF
v_gene: TRBV28; abundance: -; j_gene: TRBJ2-7; d_gene: TRBD1; CDR3nt: TGTGCCAGCAGTTCCCGGGACAGGGTGGATGAGCAGTACTTC; CDR3aa: CASSSRDRVDEQYF
v_gene: TRBV5-1; abundance: -; j_gene: TRBJ2-7; d_gene: -; CDR3nt: TGCGCCAGCAGCTTGGAGGGGCGCTACGAGCAGTACTTC; CDR3aa: CASSLEGRYEQYF
v_gene: TRBV11-3; abundance: -; j_gene: TRBJ2-7; d_gene: -; CDR3nt: TGTGCCAGCAGCTTAGATCAGGGTTCGGGGCAGTACTTC; CDR3aa: CASSLDQGSGQYF
v_gene: TRBV19; abundance: -; j_gene: TRBJ1-3; d_gene: -; CDR3nt: TGTGCCAGTAGTATACCGGACAGAAACTCTGGAAACACCATATATTTT; CDR3aa: CASSIPDRNSGNTIYF
v_gene: TRBV5-1; abundance: -; j_gene: TRBJ2-7; d_gene: -; CDR3nt: TGCGCCAGCAGCTTGGACGGGTCCTACGAGCAGTACTTC; CDR3aa: CASSLDGSYEQYF
v_gene: TRBV5-5; abundance: -; j_gene: TRBJ1-2; d_gene: -; CDR3nt: TGTGCCAGCAGCCGACCGGCGGACTATGGCTACACCTTC; CDR3aa: CASSRPADYGYTF
v_gene: TRBV9; abundance: -; j_gene: TRBJ2-1; d_gene: TRBD2; CDR3nt: TGTGCCAGCAGCGTAGTTCCTAGCGGGGATTACAATGAGCAGTTCTTC; CDR3aa: CASSVVPSGDYNEQFF
v_gene: TRBV5-1; abundance: -; j_gene: TRBJ1-1; d_gene: -; CDR3nt: TGCGCCAGCAGCCCTGGGACAAGCGGAGAAGCTTTCTTT; CDR3aa: CASSPGTSGEAFF
v_gene: TRBV2; abundance: -; j_gene: TRBJ2-5; d_gene: TRBD1; CDR3nt: TGTGCCAGCAGTGGGGGACAGGGCAGAAATGTTGAGACCCAGTACTTC; CDR3aa: CASSGGQGRNVETQYF
v_gene: TRBV5-8; abundance: few; j_gene: TRBJ2-1; d_gene: -; CDR3nt: TGTGCCAGCAGCGGGGGGAGCTCCTACAATGAGCAGTTCTTC; CDR3aa: CASSGGSSYNEQFF
v_gene: TRBV7-3; abundance: -; j_gene: TRBJ2-1; d_gene: TRBD2; CDR3nt: TGTGCCAGCAGCTTAGGGTTAGCGGGATACAATGAGCAGTTCTTC; CDR3aa: CASSLGLAGYNEQFF
v_gene: TRBV7-9; abundance: -; j_gene: TRBJ2-1; d_gene: TRBD2; CDR3nt: TGTTCCAGCAGCTCGTCCGGGACTAGGTTCAATGAGCAGTTCTTC; CDR3aa: CSSSSSGTRFNEQFF
v_gene: TRBV7-9; abundance: -; j_gene: TRBJ2-1; d_gene: -; CDR3nt: TGTGCCAGCAGCCAAGCGGAGAGCTCCTACAATGAGCAGTTCTTC; CDR3aa: CASSQAESSYNEQFF
v_gene: TRBV10-1; abundance: -; j_gene: TRBJ2-7; d_gene: -; CDR3nt: TGCGCCAGCAGTGAGGATACCAATGGGAGATACGAGCAGTACTTC; CDR3aa: CASSEDTNGRYEQYF
v_gene: TRBV19; abundance: -; j_gene: TRBJ1-6; d_gene: -; CDR3nt: TGTGCCAGTAGTGGTGGGGCTTCACCCCTCCACTTT; CDR3aa: CASSGGASPLHF
v_gene: TRBV15; abundance: few; j_gene: TRBJ1-4; d_gene: -; CDR3nt: TGTGCCACCAGCAGTTTAGGGGGGGCTAATGAAAAACTGTTTTTT; CDR3aa: CATSSLGGANEKLFF
v_gene: TRBV5-1; abundance: once; j_gene: TRBJ1-5; d_gene: -; CDR3nt: TGCGCCAGCAGCTTGGGAGGACAGCGAGGGCAGCCCCAGCATTTT; CDR3aa: CASSLGGQRGQPQHF
v_gene: TRBV9; abundance: once; j_gene: TRBJ2-2; d_gene: TRBD1; CDR3nt: TGTGCCAGCAGTAAGGGACAGGGGGTTAACACCGGGGAGCTGTTTTTT; CDR3aa: CASSKGQGVNTGELFF
v_gene: TRBV15; abundance: few; j_gene: TRBJ2-1; d_gene: -; CDR3nt: TGTGCCACCAGCAGAGAGACGGGCTCCTACAATGAGCAGTTCTTC; CDR3aa: CATSRETGSYNEQFF
v_gene: TRBV7-2; abundance: -; j_gene: TRBJ2-7; d_gene: -; CDR3nt: TGTGCCAGCAGCTTAGTACAGGCCTACGAGCAGTACTTC; CDR3aa: CASSLVQAYEQYF
v_gene: TRBV2; abundance: -; j_gene: TRBJ1-5; d_gene: TRBD1; CDR3nt: TGTGCCAGCAGCGCCGGGACAGGGGGTTTTCAGCCCCAGCATTTT; CDR3aa: CASSAGTGGFQPQHF
v_gene: TRBV28; abundance: -; j_gene: TRBJ2-1; d_gene: TRBD1; CDR3nt: TGTGCCAGCAAAAAGGACAGGAATTACAATGAGCAGTTCTTC; CDR3aa: CASKKDRNYNEQFF
v_gene: TRBV11-2; abundance: once; j_gene: TRBJ2-3; d_gene: -; CDR3nt: TGTGCCAGCAGCTTAGTCCGGGATTCAGATACGCAGTATTTT; CDR3aa: CASSLVRDSDTQYF
v_gene: TRBV13; abundance: -; j_gene: TRBJ1-3; d_gene: TRBD1; CDR3nt: TGTGCCAGCAGTCCCGACAGGGGCTTTTCTGGAAACACCATATATTTT; CDR3aa: CASSPDRGFSGNTIYF
v_gene: TRBV18; abundance: few; j_gene: TRBJ1-3; d_gene: TRBD1; CDR3nt: TGTGCCAGCTCACCGGGGACAGCAGAATCGGGAAACACCATATATTTT; CDR3aa: CASSPGTAESGNTIYF
v_gene: TRBV14; abundance: -; j_gene: TRBJ2-1; d_gene: -; CDR3nt: TGTGCCAGCAGCCAAGGGGGGACAGGGACTAGTGAGCAGTTCTTC; CDR3aa: CASSQGGTGTSEQFF
v_gene: TRBV2; abundance: -; j_gene: TRBJ2-7; d_gene: -; CDR3nt: TGTGCCAGCAGTGAGATAGGCAGGGGCTCCTACGAGCAGTACTTC; CDR3aa: CASSEIGRGSYEQYF
v_gene: TRBV5-1; abundance: few; j_gene: TRBJ2-3; d_gene: TRBD2; CDR3nt: TGCGCCAGCAGCAGACTAGCGGATGTCCGCAGCACAGATACGCAGTATTTT; CDR3aa: CASSRLADVRSTDTQYF
v_gene: TRBV9; abundance: -; j_gene: TRBJ1-4; d_gene: -; CDR3nt: TGTGCCAGCAGCTATCGACGGGAGGGGAATGAAAAACTGTTTTTT; CDR3aa: CASSYRREGNEKLFF
v_gene: TRBV6-6; abundance: -; j_gene: TRBJ2-3; d_gene: TRBD2; CDR3nt: TGTGCCAGCAGTTACGGAGCGGGGCTCACAGATACGCAGTATTTT; CDR3aa: CASSYGAGLTDTQYF
v_gene: TRBV10-3; abundance: -; j_gene: TRBJ1-1; d_gene: TRBD1; CDR3nt: TGTGCCATCAGAGACAGGGGGGATGAAGCTTTCTTT; CDR3aa: CAIRDRGDEAFF
v_gene: TRBV2; abundance: -; j_gene: TRBJ2-7; d_gene: -; CDR3nt: TGTGCCAGCAGTGAGGTACGACAGGTCGGGGAGCAGTACTTC; CDR3aa: CASSEVRQVGEQYF
v_gene: TRBV11-2; abundance: -; j_gene: TRBJ2-1; d_gene: TRBD1; CDR3nt: TGTGCCAGCAGCCAGTTGGGACAGGGAAGGACCTACAATGAGCAGTTCTTC; CDR3aa: CASSQLGQGRTYNEQFF
v_gene: TRBV19; abundance: -; j_gene: TRBJ1-1; d_gene: TRBD1; CDR3nt: TGTGCCAGTAGTAAACCAGGGGGCCGAATTGACACTGAAGCTTTCTTT; CDR3aa: CASSKPGGRIDTEAFF
v_gene: TRBV19; abundance: -; j_gene: TRBJ2-7; d_gene: -; CDR3nt: TGTGCCAGTAGTATAACGGACACTACCTACGAGCAGTACTTC; CDR3aa: CASSITDTTYEQYF